The 28 T cell receptor beta chains given below trace back to one sample, sequenced in a study of blood T cell repertoires in COVID-19. Here immunoSEQ multiplex PCR was the method, and the copy in TCRdb shows in-frame clones only, minus some. Of roughly 360,000 clones listed, around 87% are singletons. Sequenced sample: PBMCs or T cells enriched from blood (not recorded which). These receptors originate from a woman in her twenties or thirties with acute COVID-19.

J is TRBJ2-1 and V is TRBV12-3 or TRBV12-4, with D possibly TRBD2 on 5 matching bases. The CDR3 is 11 residues long. Trimming took 8 bases from V and 8 from J, leaving 10 bases between them. CDR3 protein: CASGTRHEQFF. The CDR3 region has the DNA TGTGCCAGCGGAACTAGGCATGAGCAGTTCTTC.

The genes are TRBV24-1 and TRBJ2-1; 8 bases fit TRBD2. Germline CDR1 reads KGHDR; CDR2 reads SFDVKD. This CDR3 has 17 amino acids. After removal of 2 bases from V and 4 bases from J, the junction contained 9 bases not matched to a gene. The DNA of the CDR3 is TGTGCCACCAGTGATTCGGCGCGGGGGGTGGGTTACAATGAGCAGTTCTTC. Amino acid sequence: CATSDSARGVGYNEQFF.

The rearrangement joins TRBV3-1 (or the pseudogene TRBV3-2) to TRBJ2-3; the D gene is possibly TRBD1 (5 bases). Looked up from germline, CDR1 is LGHDT and CDR2 is YNNKEL (reference sequence). Trimming removed 0 bases at V and 1 base at J, with 8 bases between. The CDR3 is 15 amino acids. The CDR3: CASSQEGVRTDTQYF. CDR3 nucleotide sequence: TGTGCCAGCAGCCAAGAAGGGGTGCGCACAGATACGCAGTATTTT.

This sequence joins TRBV27 and TRBJ2-7; 15 positions match TRBD2. The CDR3 extends over 20 amino acids. V was pared by 5 bases and J by 2 bases, with 16 bases of the junction left unmatched. Germline CDR1 MNHEY, CDR2 SMNVEV (reference sequence). CDR3 in DNA: TGTGCCAGCAGTCCCGCCGCCGGGACTAGCGGGGGGAAGAGCCCCTACGAGCAGTACTTC. Its protein product is CASSPAAGTSGGKSPYEQYF.

The chain has TRBV5-4 and TRBJ1-6, with D unresolved. Trimming left V 4 bases short and J 6 bases short, with 14 bases between. This CDR3 region has 15 residues. Germline loops: CDR1 SGHNT, CDR2 YYREEE (reference sequence). The CDR3 nucleotides are TGTGCCAGCAGCGACTCGACTGGAGTTAATTCACCCCTCCACTTT. Translation gives CASSDSTGVNSPLHF.

The chain joins TRBV18 to TRBJ2-2; no clear D gene. V was trimmed by 3 bases and J by 8 bases, leaving 10 bases between them. From germline, CDR1 is KGHSH and CDR2 LQKENI. This CDR3 region has 13 residues. The CDR3 is CASSPGLSGELFF. CDR3 nucleotide sequence: TGTGCCAGCTCACCGGGCCTTTCTGGGGAGCTGTTTTTT.

V usage is TRBV5-1 and J usage is TRBJ2-7, with no clear D. CDR1 is SGHRS, CDR2 YFSETQ, per germline. Trimming left V 0 bases short and J 3 bases short, with 7 bases between. CDR3 length equals 13 residues. The CDR3 DNA reads as TGCGCCAGCAGCTTGGTGGCAGACTACGAGCAGTACTTC. It is translated as CASSLVADYEQYF.

The chain combines TRBV6-5 with TRBJ1-1, with D possibly TRBD1 on 5 matching bases. Trimming pared 7 bases from V and 4 bases from J, leaving 19 bases between. The length of the CDR3 is 15 residues. Germline CDR1 and CDR2: MNHEY and SVGAGI. CDR3 DNA sequence: TGTGCCAGCATTCCTCACAGGACCCGGGTCACTGAAGCTTTCTTT. Translating gives CASIPHRTRVTEAFF.

The genes are TRBV6-5 and TRBJ1-1, with D tentatively TRBD1 (6 bases). Between the trimmed V and J ends, which lost 6 bases and 5 bases, there was a span of 13 bases. There are 13 residues in the CDR3. Germline V gene data show CDR1 as MNHEY and CDR2 as SVGAGI. CDR3 sequence reads: CASRAGAGTEAFF. CDR3 bases: TGTGCCAGCAGAGCAGGGGCCGGGACTGAAGCTTTCTTT.

The chain couples TRBV9 to TRBJ1-5, with 7 positions matching TRBD1. The ends lost 4 bases at V and 4 bases at J; junction bases unmatched: 8. The germline gives CDR1 SGDLS, CDR2 YYNGEE. This CDR3 has 15 residues. CDR3 loop: CASSLTGARNQPQHF. The CDR3 DNA is TGTGCCAGCAGCCTAACAGGGGCCCGGAATCAGCCCCAGCATTTT.

V and J are TRBV7-9 and TRBJ2-7; 7 bases are a match to TRBD1. V shed 4 bases and J 1 base; nucleotides not matched to a gene: 7. Germline CDR1 SEHNR, CDR2 FQNEAQ (reference sequence). The CDR3 extends over 15 amino acids. CDR3 sequence reads: CASSSRTGLSYEQYF. The DNA of the CDR3 is TGTGCCAGCAGCTCTAGGACAGGATTGTCCTACGAGCAGTACTTC.

The V call is TRBV10-3, the J call TRBJ1-2, with unresolved D. The CDR3 spans 15 residues. Germline values: CDR1 ENHRY, CDR2 SYGVKD. Trimming removed 0 bases from V and 4 bases from J, with 12 bases in between. CDR3 amino acids: CAISESVTSPYGYTF. CDR3 coding DNA: TGTGCCATCAGTGAGTCTGTCACCAGTCCCTATGGCTACACCTTC.

This sequence joins TRBV6-5 and TRBJ2-7; 7 bases align to TRBD1. V was pared by 5 bases and J by 8 bases, with 12 bases of the junction left unmatched. Germline V gene data show CDR1 as MNHEY and CDR2 as SVGAGI. The CDR3 extends over 14 amino acids. CDR3 DNA sequence: TGTGCCAGCAGTCTGGCCTCCGGGACAGAGAAGCAGTACTTC. This gives the protein CASSLASGTEKQYF.

V and J are TRBV2 and TRBJ1-2; a possible D gene is TRBD1 (6 bases). Between the trimmed V and J ends, which lost 6 bases and 4 bases, there was a span of 12 bases. Germline V gene data show CDR1 as SNHLY and CDR2 as FYNNEI. This CDR3 is 13 amino acids long. The CDR3 spells CASSTGQAYGYTF. In DNA form, the CDR3 reads TGTGCCAGCAGCACGGGACAAGCCTATGGCTACACCTTC.

This clone was seen once. This chain joins TRBV2 and TRBJ1-4; TRBD1 is a possible D gene (5 bases). V lost 6 bases and J lost 3, with 14 bases in between. CDR3 length: 15 residues. CDR1 and CDR2 (germline): SNHLY, FYNNEI. The DNA of the CDR3 is TGTGCCAGCAGCCGACAGACCGGACCTAATGAAAAACTGTTTTTT. Its protein product is CASSRQTGPNEKLFF.

The chain recombines TRBV6-5 with TRBJ2-1; 9 bases are shared with TRBD2. The germline V gene has CDR1 MNHEY and CDR2 SVGAGI. Trimming cost V 6 bases and J 8 bases; bases outside gene matches: 5. This CDR3 is 13 amino acids long. CDR3 nucleotide sequence: TGTGCCAGCAGGGGCGGGGGGGCCCATGAGCAGTTCTTC. Translation: CASRGGGAHEQFF.

The V call is TRBV4-3, the J call TRBJ1-4, with 10 positions matching TRBD1. Germline V CDR1 and CDR2: LGHNA, YSLEER. The ends lost 1 base at V and 2 bases at J; junction bases unmatched: 7. There are 18 residues in the CDR3. The CDR3 DNA reads TGCGCCAGCAGCCAAGGAGGGACAGGGGCGGCCACTAATGAAAAACTGTTTTTT. Protein sequence: CASSQGGTGAATNEKLFF.

The genes are TRBV19 and TRBJ2-3, with 9 bases matching TRBD1. Per the germline V gene, CDR1 is LNHDA and CDR2 is SQIVND (reference sequence). The junction had 15 bases not matched to a gene; V was cut back by 10 bases and J by 7 bases. The CDR3 loop spans 15 amino acids. The CDR3 is CATRQGGASYNTQYF. CDR3 sequence (DNA): TGTGCCACCCGACAGGGGGGCGCGTCGTATAATACGCAGTATTTT.

This rearrangement joins TRBV19 to TRBJ1-5; TRBD1 is a possible D gene (6 bases). The CDR3 contains 14 residues. Trimming removed 5 bases from V and 5 bases from J, with 13 bases in between. CDR1 LNHDA and CDR2 SQIVND come from the germline V gene (reference sequence). CDR3 DNA: TGTGCCAGTAGTCGAAGACAGGCCGATCAGCCCCAGCATTTT. Translated: CASSRRQADQPQHF.

This rearrangement joins TRBV6-2 or TRBV6-3 to TRBJ1-5; D unresolved. V gave up 0 bases and J gave up 9 bases, with 12 bases separating them. The CDR3 extends over 14 amino acids. Germline V gives CDR1 MNHEY, CDR2 SVGEGT. CDR3 nucleotide sequence: TGTGCCAGCAGTTACTCTGAGGGCTTCCGGCCCCAGCATTTT. Protein: CASSYSEGFRPQHF.

In the case of this clone: Other DNA variants within this sample encode the same CDR3. The V and J genes are TRBV7-3 and TRBJ1-5, with 8 bases identical to TRBD1. Germline V gives CDR1 SGHTA, CDR2 FQGTGA. V shed 6 bases, J shed 5 bases, and the junction held 9 bases outside the gene matches. This CDR3 has 15 residues. The DNA of the CDR3 is TGTGCCAGCAGTCTATCAGGGGGCGCGGATCAGCCCCAGCATTTT. Protein sequence: CASSLSGGADQPQHF.

This clone came up a few times. The chain links TRBV2 to TRBJ1-6; possibly TRBD1 for D (6 bases). CDR3 size: 16 residues. The V end was cut by 6 bases, the J end by 6 bases, with 18 bases between. CDR1 and CDR2 from the germline V gene are SNHLY and FYNNEI. CDR3 sequence reads: CASSPRSRGINSPLHF. CDR3 sequence (DNA): TGTGCCAGCAGCCCCCGAAGTAGGGGGATTAATTCACCCCTCCACTTT. The full variable domain, its missing parts supplied by reference TRBV2 and TRBJ1-6, is EPEVTQTPSHQVTQMGQEVILRCVPISNHLYFYWYRQILGQKVEFLVSFYNNEISEKSEIFDDQFSVERPDGSNFTLKIRSTKLEDSAMYFCASSPRSRGINSPLHFGNGTRLTVT.

V usage is TRBV5-1 and J usage is TRBJ1-2, with 8 bases lining up with TRBD1. The CDR3 covers 16 residues. Losses at the gene ends were 0 bases for V and 1 base for J; bases not matched to a gene: 5. Germline CDR1 is SGHRS and CDR2 is YFSETQ. The CDR3 region is CASSLGDRYRNYGYTF. The CDR3 DNA reads as TGCGCCAGCAGCTTGGGGGACAGGTATCGTAACTATGGCTACACCTTC.

The chain combines TRBV19 with TRBJ2-1, with 11 nucleotides matching TRBD2. The trim removed 1 base at V and 6 bases at J, leaving 5 bases unmatched. The V gene's germline CDR1 is LNHDA and CDR2 SQIVND (reference sequence). CDR3 size: 16 residues. The CDR3 nucleotides read TGTGCCAGTAGTATAGTTTCGACTAGCGGGGTCAATGAGCAGTTCTTC. This translates into CASSIVSTSGVNEQFF.

This clone has just a few counts. The rearrangement joins TRBV18 to TRBJ2-1; D is possibly TRBD1 (5 bases). Germline V lookup: CDR1 KGHSH, CDR2 LQKENI. The V gene lost 3 bases and the J gene lost 5 bases, with 8 bases spanning the gap. This CDR3 region has 13 residues. CDR3 bases: TGTGCCAGCTCACCGGGGCTGAACAATGAGCAGTTCTTC. Its translation: CASSPGLNNEQFF.

The gene calls are TRBV7-2 and TRBJ1-3; 7 nucleotides agree with TRBD1. The V gene's germline CDR1 is SGHTA and CDR2 FQGNSA. The CDR3 is 14 residues long. The trim removed 3 bases at V and 2 bases at J, leaving 1 base unmatched. The DNA of the CDR3 is TGTGCCAGCAGCTTTGACAGGGCTGGAAACACCATATATTTT. Its translation: CASSFDRAGNTIYF.

This chain uses TRBV3-1 (or the pseudogene TRBV3-2) with TRBJ1-4; D not resolved. This CDR3 has 14 residues. Trimming shortened V by 2 bases and J by 8 bases, and 12 bases separated the two germline ends. Germline CDR1 reads LGHDT; CDR2 reads YNNKEL (reference sequence). CDR3 sequence (DNA): TGTGCCAGCAGCCAATCCGCTGCGGAAGAAAAACTGTTTTTT. Encoded protein: CASSQSAAEEKLFF.

Only one count was recorded for this clone. The chain carries TRBV29-1 and TRBJ1-4, with D hard to call. Deletions cut 8 bases from V and 7 bases from J, with 11 bases between. CDR3 size: 11 residues. Germline assignment: CDR1 SQVTM and CDR2 ANQGSEA. The CDR3: CSPQVGEKLFF. The CDR3, as DNA: TGCAGCCCCCAGGTGGGTGAAAAACTGTTTTTT. The full variable domain, with the rest looked up from reference TRBV29-1 and TRBJ1-4, is SAVISQKPSRDICQRGTSLTIQCQVDSQVTMMFWYRQQPGQSLTLIATANQGSEATYESGFVIDKFPISRPNLTFSTLTVSNMSPEDSSIYLCSPQVGEKLFFGSGTQLSVL.